One sample yielded the 9 T cell receptor beta chains listed below, sequenced in a study of identical twins. TCRdb called the 5' RACE reads again in MiXCR, with one record for every CDR3 protein. The sample yields roughly 690,000 distinct CDR3 sequences, around 21% seen once. The sample was also linked to a second study, of T cells expressing NK-cell markers.

Sequences were obtained from PBMCs. These receptors all come from a woman aged 18-29 years in good health.

This clonotype was counted at least ten times. This chain uses TRBV5-1 with TRBJ2-2; no firm D call. The CDR3 has 13 amino acids. V dropped 0 bases and J dropped 6 bases, with 6 bases sitting between them. CDR1 SGHRS and CDR2 YFSETQ come from the germline V gene. The CDR3 sequence is CASSLVVSGELFF. The CDR3 DNA is TGCGCCAGCAGCTTGGTAGTCTCCGGGGAGCTGTTTTTT.

The V gene is TRBV10-3, the J gene TRBJ2-7; the D gene is possibly TRBD2 (6 bases). V shed 3 bases and J shed 2 bases, with 26 bases lying between them. The CDR3 extends over 19 amino acids. Germline values: CDR1 ENHRY, CDR2 SYGVKD. CDR3 residues: CAISDMGGRSKDRPYEQYF. The CDR3 region has the DNA TGTGCCATCAGTGACATGGGTGGGAGGTCTAAGGACCGACCCTACGAGCAGTACTTC.

This clonotype showed up just a few times. The chain uses TRBV10-3 and TRBJ2-3, with D unclear. This CDR3 contains 14 residues. The germline gives CDR1 ENHRY, CDR2 SYGVKD. V was pared by 2 bases and J by 7 bases, with 13 bases between. CDR3 loop: CAISERDQRHTQYF. CDR3 sequence (DNA): TGTGCCATCAGTGAGAGGGATCAGCGCCATACGCAGTATTTT.

As concerns this clonotype: A read error may produce the germline difference seen at one junction end. The chain links TRBV3-1 to TRBJ2-1, with 15 bases matching TRBD2. There are 15 residues in the CDR3. Germline V gene lookup returns CDR1 LGHDT and CDR2 YNNKEL (reference sequence). The CDR3 region has the DNA TGTGCCAGCTGCCAACGGACTAGCGGGAGGGCCGGGCAGTTCTTC. This codes for CASCQRTSGRAGQFF.

The chain carries TRBV20-1 and TRBJ2-5; D tentatively fits TRBD1 or TRBD2 (5 bases each). CDR1 is DFQATT, CDR2 SNEGSKA, per germline (reference sequence). The V gene lost 1 base and the J gene lost 2 bases, with 11 bases spanning the gap. CDR3 length equals 14 residues. Here the CDR3 reads CSARGGWGQETQYF. The CDR3 nucleotides read TGCAGTGCTAGAGGGGGGTGGGGTCAAGAGACCCAGTACTTC.

V and J are TRBV7-2 and TRBJ2-2, with D possibly TRBD1 on 6 matching bases. V was trimmed by 8 bases and J by 5 bases, leaving 15 bases between them. Germline loops: CDR1 SGHTA, CDR2 FQGNSA. The CDR3 runs 14 residues. CDR3 amino acids: CASSQDRTTGELFF. The CDR3 nucleotides are TGTGCCAGCTCGCAGGACAGAACTACCGGGGAGCTGTTTTTT.

This clonotype has more than one count but fewer than ten. This chain links TRBV4-1 with TRBJ1-1; TRBD1 matches 7 bases. This CDR3 is 14 amino acids long. Germline V CDR1 and CDR2: MGHRA, YSYEKL. Trimming cost V 0 bases and J 6 bases; bases outside gene matches: 4. CDR3 residues: CASSQDAGGAEAFF. The CDR3 coding sequence is TGCGCCAGCAGCCAAGATGCAGGGGGTGCTGAAGCTTTCTTT.

This clonotype was detected ten times or more. This chain connects TRBV20-1 to TRBJ2-1, with unresolved D. The CDR3 contains 11 residues. V gave up 5 bases and J gave up 7 bases, with 9 bases separating them. Per the germline V gene, CDR1 is DFQATT and CDR2 is SNEGSKA (reference sequence). The DNA for the CDR3 is TGCAGTGCTGACCGCCAGAATGAGCAGTTCTTC. Translated, it gives CSADRQNEQFF.

The table lists this clonotype with many counts. The V call is TRBV12-3 or TRBV12-4, the J call TRBJ2-5, with 9 bases aligning to TRBD1. CDR3 length: 14 amino acids. After removal of 5 bases from V and 5 bases from J, the junction contained 6 bases not matched to a gene. The CDR3 sequence is CASSPGDRDETQYF. In DNA form, the CDR3 reads TGTGCCAGCAGTCCAGGGGACAGGGACGAGACCCAGTACTTC.